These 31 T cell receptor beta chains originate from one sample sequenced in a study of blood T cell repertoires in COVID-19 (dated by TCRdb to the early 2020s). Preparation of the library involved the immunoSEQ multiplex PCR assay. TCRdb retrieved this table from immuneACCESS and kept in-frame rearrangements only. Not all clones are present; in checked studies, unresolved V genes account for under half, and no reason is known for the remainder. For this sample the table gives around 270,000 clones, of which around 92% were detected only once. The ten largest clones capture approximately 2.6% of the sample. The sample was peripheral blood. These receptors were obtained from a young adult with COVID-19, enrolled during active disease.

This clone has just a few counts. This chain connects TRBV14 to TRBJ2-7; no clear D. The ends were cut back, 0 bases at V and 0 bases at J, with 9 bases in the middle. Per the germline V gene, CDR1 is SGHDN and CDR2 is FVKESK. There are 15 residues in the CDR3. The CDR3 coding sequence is TGTGCCAGCAGCCAAGACCGCGGTCCCTCCTACGAGCAGTACTTC. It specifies CASSQDRGPSYEQYF.

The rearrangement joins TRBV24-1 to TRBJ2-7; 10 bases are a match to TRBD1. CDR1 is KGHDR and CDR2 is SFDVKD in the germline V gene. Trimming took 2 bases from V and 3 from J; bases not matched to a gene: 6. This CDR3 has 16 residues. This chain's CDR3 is CATSDSGQGIYYEQYF. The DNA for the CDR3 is TGTGCCACCAGTGATTCGGGACAGGGGATTTACTACGAGCAGTACTTC.

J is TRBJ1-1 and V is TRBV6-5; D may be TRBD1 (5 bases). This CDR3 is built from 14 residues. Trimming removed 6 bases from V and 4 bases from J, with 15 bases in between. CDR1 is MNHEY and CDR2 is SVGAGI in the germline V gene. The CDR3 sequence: CASRGGNRTTEAFF. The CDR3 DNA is TGTGCCAGCAGGGGTGGGAACAGGACCACTGAAGCTTTCTTT.

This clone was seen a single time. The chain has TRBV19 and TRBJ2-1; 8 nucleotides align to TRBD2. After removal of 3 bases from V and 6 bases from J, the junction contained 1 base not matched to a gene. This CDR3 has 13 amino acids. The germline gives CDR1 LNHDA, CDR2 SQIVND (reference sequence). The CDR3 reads CASSISGGNEQFF. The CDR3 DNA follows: TGTGCCAGTAGTATCAGCGGGGGCAATGAGCAGTTCTTC.

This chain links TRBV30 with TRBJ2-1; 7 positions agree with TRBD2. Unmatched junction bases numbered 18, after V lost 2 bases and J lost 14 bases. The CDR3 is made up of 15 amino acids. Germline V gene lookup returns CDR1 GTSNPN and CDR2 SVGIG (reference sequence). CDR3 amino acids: CAWSPPAETSPSEFF. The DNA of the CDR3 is TGTGCCTGGAGTCCCCCTGCGGAGACTAGCCCCTCCGAGTTCTTC.

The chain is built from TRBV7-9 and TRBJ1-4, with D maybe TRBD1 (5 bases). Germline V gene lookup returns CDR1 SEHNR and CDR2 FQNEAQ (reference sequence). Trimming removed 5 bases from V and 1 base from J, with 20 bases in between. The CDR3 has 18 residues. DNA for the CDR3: TGTGCCAGCAGCCCACGGGGGTTCTCGTTGCAAACTAATGAAAAACTGTTTTTT. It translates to CASSPRGFSLQTNEKLFF.

The CDR3 loop is CATSDPSGFSYNEQFF. DNA for the CDR3: TGTGCCACCAGTGACCCTAGCGGGTTCTCCTACAATGAGCAGTTCTTC. V and J are TRBV24-1 and TRBJ2-1; 8 positions match TRBD2. J was trimmed by 0 bases and V by 4 bases; bases with no gene match: 4. CDR1 KGHDR and CDR2 SFDVKD come from the germline V gene. CDR3 length: 16 residues.

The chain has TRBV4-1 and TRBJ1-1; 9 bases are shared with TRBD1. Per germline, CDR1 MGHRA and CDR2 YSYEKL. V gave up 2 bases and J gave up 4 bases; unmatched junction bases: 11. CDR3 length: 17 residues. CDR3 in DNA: TGCGCCAGCAGCCAACTAGGGACAGGGCGCGAGAGCACTGAAGCTTTCTTT. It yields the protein CASSQLGTGRESTEAFF.

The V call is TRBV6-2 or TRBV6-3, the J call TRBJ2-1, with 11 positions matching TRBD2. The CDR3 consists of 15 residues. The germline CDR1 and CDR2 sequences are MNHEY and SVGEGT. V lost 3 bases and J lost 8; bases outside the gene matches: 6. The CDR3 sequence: CASSYSELAGDEQFF. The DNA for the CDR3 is TGTGCCAGCAGTTATTCTGAACTAGCGGGAGATGAGCAGTTCTTC.

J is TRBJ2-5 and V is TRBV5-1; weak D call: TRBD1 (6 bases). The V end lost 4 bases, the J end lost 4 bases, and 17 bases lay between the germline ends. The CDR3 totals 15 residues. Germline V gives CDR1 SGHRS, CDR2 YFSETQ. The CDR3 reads CASSPDGQPGETQYF. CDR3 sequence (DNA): TGCGCCAGCAGCCCCGATGGACAGCCAGGAGAGACCCAGTACTTC.

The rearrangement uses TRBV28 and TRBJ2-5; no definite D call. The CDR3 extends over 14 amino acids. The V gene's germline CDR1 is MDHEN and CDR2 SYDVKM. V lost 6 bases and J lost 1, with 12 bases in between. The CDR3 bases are TGTGCCAGCAGAGAGACACCCTCCCAAGAGACCCAGTACTTC. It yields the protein CASRETPSQETQYF.

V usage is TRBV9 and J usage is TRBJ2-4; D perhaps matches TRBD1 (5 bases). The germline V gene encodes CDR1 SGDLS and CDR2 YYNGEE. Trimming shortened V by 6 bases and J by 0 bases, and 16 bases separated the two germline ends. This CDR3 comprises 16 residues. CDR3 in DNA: TGTGCCAGCATCCTCATAGGGGCGATAGCCAAAAACATTCAGTACTTC. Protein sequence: CASILIGAIAKNIQYF.

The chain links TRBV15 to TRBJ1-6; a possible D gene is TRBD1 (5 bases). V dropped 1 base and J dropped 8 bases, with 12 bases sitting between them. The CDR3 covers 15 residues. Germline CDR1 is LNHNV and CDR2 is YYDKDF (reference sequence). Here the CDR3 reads CATSRAPGRDSPLHF. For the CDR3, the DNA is TGTGCCACCAGCAGAGCTCCAGGGAGGGATTCACCCCTCCACTTT.

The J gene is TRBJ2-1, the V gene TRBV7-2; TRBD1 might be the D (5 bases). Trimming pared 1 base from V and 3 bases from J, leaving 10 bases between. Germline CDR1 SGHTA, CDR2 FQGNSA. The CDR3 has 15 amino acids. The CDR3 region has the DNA TGTGCCAGCAGCTTAGAGGCAGGGATCTACAATGAGCAGTTCTTC. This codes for CASSLEAGIYNEQFF.

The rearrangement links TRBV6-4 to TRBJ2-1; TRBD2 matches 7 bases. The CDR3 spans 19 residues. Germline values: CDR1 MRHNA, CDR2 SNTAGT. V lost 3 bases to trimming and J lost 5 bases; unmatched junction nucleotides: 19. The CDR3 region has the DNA TGTGCCAGCAGTGAAGGTTATCTCTTCAAGACTAGCAGGCACAATGAGCAGTTCTTC. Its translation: CASSEGYLFKTSRHNEQFF.

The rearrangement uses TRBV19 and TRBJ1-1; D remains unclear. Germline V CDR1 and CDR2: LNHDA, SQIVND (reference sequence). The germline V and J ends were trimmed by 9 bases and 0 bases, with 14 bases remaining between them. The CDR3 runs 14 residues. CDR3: CASRLVGLNTEAFF. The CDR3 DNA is TGTGCCAGCCGCCTTGTGGGCCTGAACACTGAAGCTTTCTTT.

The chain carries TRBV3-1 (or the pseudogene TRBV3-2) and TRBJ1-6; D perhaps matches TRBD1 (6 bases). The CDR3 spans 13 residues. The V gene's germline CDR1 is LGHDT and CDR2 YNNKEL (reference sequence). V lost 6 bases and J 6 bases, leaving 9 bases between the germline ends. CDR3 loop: CASSGQINSPLHF. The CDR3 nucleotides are TGTGCCAGCAGTGGACAGATTAATTCACCCCTCCACTTT.

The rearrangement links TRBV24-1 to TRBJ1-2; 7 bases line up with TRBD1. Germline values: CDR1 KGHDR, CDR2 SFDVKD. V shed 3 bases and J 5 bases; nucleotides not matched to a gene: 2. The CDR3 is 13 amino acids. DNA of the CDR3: TGTGCCACCAGTGATAGCAGGGGGTATGGCTACACCTTC. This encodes CATSDSRGYGYTF.

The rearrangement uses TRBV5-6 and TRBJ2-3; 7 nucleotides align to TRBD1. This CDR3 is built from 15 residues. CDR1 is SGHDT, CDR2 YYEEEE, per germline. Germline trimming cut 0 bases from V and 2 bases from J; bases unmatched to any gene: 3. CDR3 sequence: CASSLDTGATDTQYF. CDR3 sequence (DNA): TGTGCCAGCAGCTTGGATACAGGGGCCACAGATACGCAGTATTTT.

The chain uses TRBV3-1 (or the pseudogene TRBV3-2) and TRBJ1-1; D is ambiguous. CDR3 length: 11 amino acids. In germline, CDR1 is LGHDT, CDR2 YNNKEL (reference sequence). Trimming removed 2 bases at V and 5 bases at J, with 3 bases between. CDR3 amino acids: CASSQRTEAFF. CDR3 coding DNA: TGTGCCAGCAGCCAACGGACTGAAGCTTTCTTT.

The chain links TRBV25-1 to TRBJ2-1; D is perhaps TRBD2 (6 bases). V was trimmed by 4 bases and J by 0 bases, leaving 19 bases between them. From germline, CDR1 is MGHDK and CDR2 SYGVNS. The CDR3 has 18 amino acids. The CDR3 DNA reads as TGTGCCAGCAGTGGCCCAACCGGACTATTTATCTCCTACAATGAGCAGTTCTTC. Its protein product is CASSGPTGLFISYNEQFF.

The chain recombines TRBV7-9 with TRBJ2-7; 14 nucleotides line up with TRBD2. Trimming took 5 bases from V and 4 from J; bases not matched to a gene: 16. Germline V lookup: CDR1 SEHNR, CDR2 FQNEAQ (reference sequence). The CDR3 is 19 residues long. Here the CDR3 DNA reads TGTGCCAGCAGCAGAGGACTCGGGACTAGCGGGAGAGAGGGGTACGAGCAGTACTTC. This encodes CASSRGLGTSGREGYEQYF.

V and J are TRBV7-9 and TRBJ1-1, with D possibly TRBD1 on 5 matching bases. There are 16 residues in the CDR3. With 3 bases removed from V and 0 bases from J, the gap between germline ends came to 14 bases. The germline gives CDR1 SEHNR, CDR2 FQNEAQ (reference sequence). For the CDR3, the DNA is TGTGCCAGCAGCTTTCATATAGGACATATGAACACTGAAGCTTTCTTT. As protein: CASSFHIGHMNTEAFF.

The CDR3 nucleotides read TGTGCCAGCAGCCCGACTAGTTGGGATGATGAGCAGTTCTTC. Its translation: CASSPTSWDDEQFF. This rearrangement joins TRBV27 to TRBJ2-1; the D gene is possibly TRBD2 (6 bases). This CDR3 has 14 amino acids. The V gene's germline CDR1 is MNHEY and CDR2 SMNVEV (reference sequence). The V and J ends lost 6 bases and 8 bases respectively, with 17 bases between them.

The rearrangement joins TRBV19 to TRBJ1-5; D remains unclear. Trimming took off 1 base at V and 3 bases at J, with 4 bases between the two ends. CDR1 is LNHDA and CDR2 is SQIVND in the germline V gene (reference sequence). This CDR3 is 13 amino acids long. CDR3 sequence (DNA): TGTGCCAGTAGTATAGCTTTCAATCAGCCCCAGCATTTT. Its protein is CASSIAFNQPQHF.

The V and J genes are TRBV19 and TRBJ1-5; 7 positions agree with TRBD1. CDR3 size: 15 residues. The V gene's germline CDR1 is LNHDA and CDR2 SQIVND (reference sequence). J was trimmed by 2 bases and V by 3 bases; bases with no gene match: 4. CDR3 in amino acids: CASSIQGEGNQPQHF. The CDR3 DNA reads TGTGCCAGTAGTATCCAGGGGGAAGGCAATCAGCCCCAGCATTTT. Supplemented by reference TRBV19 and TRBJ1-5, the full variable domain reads DGGITQSPKYLFRKEGQNVTLSCEQNLNHDAMYWYRQDPGQGLRLIYYSQIVNDFQKGDIAEGYSVSREKKESFPLTVTSAQKNPTAFYLCASSIQGEGNQPQHFGDGTRLSIL.

In DNA, the CDR3 is TGTGCCAGCAGTGACCGACAGGGTGGTGAGACCCAGTACTTC. Protein product: CASSDRQGGETQYF. The chain is built from TRBV2 and TRBJ2-5, with TRBD1 matching 7 bases. CDR1 is SNHLY and CDR2 is FYNNEI in the germline V gene. CDR3 length: 14 residues. Trimming at V came to 3 bases and at J to 5 bases, leaving 6 bases not matched to a gene.

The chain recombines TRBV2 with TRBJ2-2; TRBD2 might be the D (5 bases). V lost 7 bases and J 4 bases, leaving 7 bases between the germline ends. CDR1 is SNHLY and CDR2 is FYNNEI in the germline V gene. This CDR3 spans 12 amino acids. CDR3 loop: CASTGGTGELFF. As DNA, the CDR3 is TGTGCCAGCACAGGAGGCACCGGGGAGCTGTTTTTT.

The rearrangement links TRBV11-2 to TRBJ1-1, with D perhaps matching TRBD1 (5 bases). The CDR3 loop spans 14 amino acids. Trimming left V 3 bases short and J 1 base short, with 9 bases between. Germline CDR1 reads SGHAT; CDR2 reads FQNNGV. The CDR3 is CASSFLQGNTEAFF. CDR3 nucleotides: TGTGCCAGCAGCTTTTTGCAGGGGAACACTGAAGCTTTCTTT. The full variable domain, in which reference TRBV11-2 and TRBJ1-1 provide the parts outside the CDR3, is EAGVAQSPRYKIIEKRQSVAFWCNPISGHATLYWYQQILGQGPKLLIQFQNNGVVDDSQLPKDRFSAERLKGVDSTLKIQPAKLEDSAVYLCASSFLQGNTEAFFGQGTRLTVV.

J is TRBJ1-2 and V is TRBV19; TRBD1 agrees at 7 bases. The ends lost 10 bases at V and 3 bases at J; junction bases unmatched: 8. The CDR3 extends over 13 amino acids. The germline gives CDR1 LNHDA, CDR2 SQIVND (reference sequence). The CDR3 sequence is CATLDREYYGYTF. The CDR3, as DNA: TGTGCCACTCTTGACAGGGAATACTATGGCTACACCTTC.

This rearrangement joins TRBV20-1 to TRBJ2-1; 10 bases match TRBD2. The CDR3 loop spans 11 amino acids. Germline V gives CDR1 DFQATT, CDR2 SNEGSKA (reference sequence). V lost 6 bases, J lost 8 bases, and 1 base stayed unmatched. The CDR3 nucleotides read TGCAGTGCCAGCGGGAGGGATGAGCAGTTCTTC. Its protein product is CSASGRDEQFF.